What follows are 17 T cell receptor beta chains derived from one specimen sequenced in a study of blood T cell repertoires in COVID-19. The data were produced by immunoSEQ multiplex PCR, yet TCRdb's version contains in-frame clones alone and is incomplete. The table includes more than 80,000 clones, more than 75% detected once. Specimen: peripheral blood. The source is a man aged 50 to 59 with active or convalescent COVID-19.

This clone has only a few counts. The chain recombines TRBV3-1 (or the pseudogene TRBV3-2) with TRBJ2-3; 8 nucleotides line up with TRBD2. The length of the CDR3 is 16 residues. CDR1 and CDR2 (germline): LGHDT, YNNKEL (reference sequence). V was pared by 1 base and J by 6 bases, with 9 bases of the junction left unmatched. The CDR3 is CASSQASGGALDTQYF. CDR3 nucleotide sequence: TGTGCCAGCAGCCAAGCCAGCGGGGGCGCCCTGGATACGCAGTATTTT.

V is TRBV7-8 and J is TRBJ2-2; TRBD2 matches 9 bases. From germline, CDR1 is SGHVS and CDR2 FQNEAQ. The CDR3 is 15 residues long. The junction had 9 bases not matched to a gene; V was cut back by 7 bases and J by 6 bases. The CDR3 DNA sequence: TGTGCCAGCAATAGGGCTAGCGGGGTCGCCGGGGAGCTGTTTTTT. It specifies CASNRASGVAGELFF.

The chain is built from TRBV18 and TRBJ2-7; maybe TRBD1 (6 bases). The V end was cut by 3 bases, the J end by 3 bases, with 12 bases between. Looked up from germline, CDR1 is KGHSH and CDR2 is LQKENI. This CDR3 has 14 amino acids. The CDR3 region is CASSPQGTVYEQYV. In DNA form, the CDR3 reads TGTGCCAGCTCACCCCAGGGGACGGTCTACGAGCAGTACGTC.

The DNA of the CDR3 is TGTGCCAGCAGCTCTGGGAGTCAAGAGACCCAGTACTTC. Protein product: CASSSGSQETQYF. This sequence joins TRBV11-2 and TRBJ2-5; possibly TRBD2 for D (5 bases). CDR1 and CDR2 (germline): SGHAT, FQNNGV. V lost 4 bases and J lost 2, with 8 bases in between. This CDR3 is 13 amino acids long.

The rearrangement uses TRBV30 and TRBJ2-7; 7 bases map to TRBD2. The CDR3 has 14 amino acids. The V segment lost 0 bases and the J segment 4 bases; nucleotides outside the gene matches: 6. From germline, CDR1 is GTSNPN and CDR2 SVGIG (reference sequence). CDR3 nucleotide sequence: TGTGCCTGGAGTGTCCCAGGGAGGGGATACGAGCAGTACTTC. Amino acids: CAWSVPGRGYEQYF.

The J gene is TRBJ2-1, the V gene TRBV29-1; TRBD2 matches 12 bases. The CDR3 is 13 residues long. V trimming: 7 bases; J trimming: 3 bases; junction bases outside the gene matches: 1. CDR1 and CDR2 from the germline V gene are SQVTM and ANQGSEA. Written as DNA, the CDR3 is TGCAGCGCGGGACTAGCGGGCTACAATGAGCAGTTCTTC. Its translation is CSAGLAGYNEQFF.

The chain uses TRBV6-5 and TRBJ1-1, with TRBD1 matching 7 bases. Germline CDR1 and CDR2: MNHEY and SVGAGI. Trimming at V came to 5 bases and at J to 2 bases, leaving 8 bases not matched to a gene. The CDR3 covers 15 residues. Written as DNA, the CDR3 is TGTGCCAGCAGTCCTCCTACAGGGGCAAACACTGAAGCTTTCTTT. Translated, it gives CASSPPTGANTEAFF.

This clone was seen a few times. The chain combines TRBV19 with TRBJ1-1; the D gene is possibly TRBD1 (5 bases). Germline-derived CDR1 and CDR2 are LNHDA and SQIVND (reference sequence). V lost 7 bases and J lost 6, with 27 bases in between. The CDR3 length is 17 residues. CDR3: CASNTYSPGLKGSEAFF. In DNA, the CDR3 is TGTGCCAGTAATACTTACTCTCCGGGACTCAAGGGTTCTGAAGCTTTCTTT.

The chain is built from TRBV11-2 and TRBJ1-1, with a weak D call TRBD1 (6 bases). Between the trimmed V and J ends, which lost 4 bases and 1 base, there was a span of 19 bases. Germline CDR1 SGHAT, CDR2 FQNNGV. The CDR3 length is 17 residues. CDR3 nucleotides: TGTGCCAGCAGCTCTGGAGACAGGCCCCGCGGGAACACTGAAGCTTTCTTT. It is translated as CASSSGDRPRGNTEAFF.

The V gene is TRBV19, the J gene TRBJ2-7; TRBD2 aligns across 8 bases. CDR3 length: 13 amino acids. Looked up from germline, CDR1 is LNHDA and CDR2 is SQIVND (reference sequence). The V segment lost 8 bases and the J segment 7 bases; nucleotides outside the gene matches: 10. CDR3 in DNA: TGTGCCAGTCCCCTGCGACTAGCGTGGGAGCAGTACGTC. It specifies CASPLRLAWEQYV.

The chain carries TRBV30 and TRBJ1-1; no clear D. The CDR3 sequence is 10 residues long. With 5 bases removed from V and 5 bases from J, the gap between germline ends came to 6 bases. The V gene's germline CDR1 is GTSNPN and CDR2 SVGIG (reference sequence). CDR3 nucleotides: TGTGCCTGGGGTAATACTGAAGCTTTCTTT. Translating it yields CAWGNTEAFF.

The chain has TRBV19 and TRBJ1-2, with a possible D match to TRBD1 (5 bases). Germline V lookup: CDR1 LNHDA, CDR2 SQIVND (reference sequence). Between the trimmed V and J ends, which lost 6 bases and 10 bases, there was a span of 18 bases. This CDR3 is built from 13 residues. Written as DNA, the CDR3 is TGTGCCAGTAGGACGGGGGGGGAAAGAGACTACACCTTC. It specifies CASRTGGERDYTF. Full variable domain (missing parts from reference TRBV19 and TRBJ1-2): DGGITQSPKYLFRKEGQNVTLSCEQNLNHDAMYWYRQDPGQGLRLIYYSQIVNDFQKGDIAEGYSVSREKKESFPLTVTSAQKNPTAFYLCASRTGGERDYTFGSGTRLTVV.

The rearrangement uses TRBV5-1 and TRBJ2-2, with D maybe TRBD2 (5 bases). Trimming pared 2 bases from V and 6 bases from J, leaving 11 bases between. This CDR3 is built from 14 residues. Germline V gene sequence: CDR1 SGHRS, CDR2 YFSETQ. CDR3 nucleotide sequence: TGCGCCAGCAGCTTCGGGGAATGGGCCGGGGAGCTGTTTTTT. Amino acid sequence: CASSFGEWAGELFF.

The chain links TRBV3-1 (or the pseudogene TRBV3-2) to TRBJ2-5, with D possibly TRBD2 on 6 matching bases. Germline V lookup: CDR1 LGHDT, CDR2 YNNKEL (reference sequence). This CDR3 contains 14 residues. Trimming took off 1 base at V and 5 bases at J, with 11 bases between the two ends. CDR3 sequence: CASSQAGAGETQYF. DNA for the CDR3: TGTGCCAGCAGCCAAGCCGGGGCGGGGGAGACCCAGTACTTC.

V is TRBV14 and J is TRBJ2-1; 8 nucleotides agree with TRBD2. V trimming: 1 base; J trimming: 4 bases; junction bases outside the gene matches: 6. CDR1 SGHDN and CDR2 FVKESK come from the germline V gene. CDR3 length: 16 amino acids. The CDR3 is CASSQARGGRYNEQFF. The DNA for the CDR3 is TGTGCCAGCAGCCAAGCCCGGGGGGGGCGTTACAATGAGCAGTTCTTC.

This clone has more than one count but fewer than ten. The V call is TRBV13, the J call TRBJ2-6, with TRBD1 matching over 7 bases. Germline V gene lookup returns CDR1 PRHDT and CDR2 FYEKMQ (reference sequence). The CDR3 spans 18 residues. After removal of 5 bases from V and 0 bases from J, the junction contained 10 bases not matched to a gene. CDR3 bases: TGTGCCAGCAGCCCCCGACAGGGAAGGGCCTCTGGGGCCAACGTCCTGACTTTC. Its translation is CASSPRQGRASGANVLTF. Supplemented by reference TRBV13 and TRBJ2-6, the full variable domain reads AAGVIQSPRHLIKEKRETATLKCYPIPRHDTVYWYQQGPGQDPQFLISFYEKMQSDKGSIPDRFSAQQFSDYHSELNMSSLELGDSALYFCASSPRQGRASGANVLTFGAGSRLTVL.

V and J are TRBV4-3 and TRBJ2-3; 12 bases line up with TRBD2. This CDR3 comprises 17 residues. Losses at the gene ends were 0 bases for V and 6 bases for J; bases not matched to a gene: 7. Germline lookup yields CDR1 LGHNA and CDR2 YSLEER. The CDR3 sequence: CASSQDWTSGTSDTQYF. CDR3 DNA: TGCGCCAGCAGCCAAGATTGGACTAGCGGGACCTCCGATACGCAGTATTTT.